The T cell receptor beta chain under discussion was sequenced for a study of blood T cells in healthy people across ages. Findings and caveats of the study: Diversity was higher, and naive CD4+ cells more numerous, in long-lived donors than in aged donors.

A J-beta primer mix and a sample-barcoded 5' primer were used in a second PCR of about 7 to 11 cycles. Each cDNA molecule was tagged by a template-switch adaptor with 12 random nucleotides. TCRdb fed the 5' RACE reads into MiXCR, producing one record per CDR3 protein. The table lists some 710,000 distinct CDR3 sequences, 35% to 50% of them singletons, with 15% to 20% in the top ten. As to this clonotype: Its cognate antigen is unknown.

Collection of roughly 9.8 milliliters of peripheral blood was performed for each donor. Total RNA amounts of at least 6 micrograms were extracted per sample. Trimming took 7 bases from V and 13 from J, leaving 17 bases between them. In germline, CDR1 is MDHEN, CDR2 SYDVKM. CDR3 size: 12 residues. Sequenced: blood. The chain joins TRBV28 to TRBJ2-1, with D possibly called TRBD1 or TRBD2 (5 bases each). The origin of this receptor is a man older than 75 in good health. This CDR3 reads CASTPPRGPQFF. The CDR3 region has the DNA TGTGCCAGCACCCCACCACGGGGCCCTCAGTTCTTC. Full variable domain (missing parts from reference TRBV28 and TRBJ2-1): DVKVTQSSRYLVKRTGEKVFLECVQDMDHENMFWYRQDPGLGLRLIYFSYDVKMKEKGDIPEGYSVSREKKERFSLILESASTNQTSMYLCASTPPRGPQFFGPGTRLTVL.